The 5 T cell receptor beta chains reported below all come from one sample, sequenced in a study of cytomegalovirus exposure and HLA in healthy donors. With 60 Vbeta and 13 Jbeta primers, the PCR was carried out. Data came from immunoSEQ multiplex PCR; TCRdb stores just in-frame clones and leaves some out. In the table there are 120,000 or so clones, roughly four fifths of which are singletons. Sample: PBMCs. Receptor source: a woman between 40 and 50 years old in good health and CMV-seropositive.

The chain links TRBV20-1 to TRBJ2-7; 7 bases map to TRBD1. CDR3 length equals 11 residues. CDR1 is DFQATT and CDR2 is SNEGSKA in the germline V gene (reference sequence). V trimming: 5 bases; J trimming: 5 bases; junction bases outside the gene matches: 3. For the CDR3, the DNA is TGCAGTGCTGACAGGGTCCACGAGCAGTACTTC. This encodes CSADRVHEQYF.

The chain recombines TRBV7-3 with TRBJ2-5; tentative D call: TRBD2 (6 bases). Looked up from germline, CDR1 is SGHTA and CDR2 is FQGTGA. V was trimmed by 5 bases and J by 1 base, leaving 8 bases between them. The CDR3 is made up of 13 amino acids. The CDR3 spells CASSRGTQETQYF. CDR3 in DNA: TGTGCCAGCAGCCGGGGGACCCAAGAGACCCAGTACTTC. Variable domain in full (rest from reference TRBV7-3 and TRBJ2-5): GAGVSQTPSNKVTEKGKYVELRCDPISGHTALYWYRQSLGQGPEFLIYFQGTGAADDSGLPNDRFFAVRPEGSVSTLKIQRTERGDSAVYLCASSRGTQETQYFGPGTRLLVL.

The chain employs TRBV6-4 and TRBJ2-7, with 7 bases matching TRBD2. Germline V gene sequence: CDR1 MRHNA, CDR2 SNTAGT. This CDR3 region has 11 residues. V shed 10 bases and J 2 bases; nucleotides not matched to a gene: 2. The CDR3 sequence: CAKRGTYEQYF. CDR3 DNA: TGTGCCAAGCGGGGCACCTACGAGCAGTACTTC.

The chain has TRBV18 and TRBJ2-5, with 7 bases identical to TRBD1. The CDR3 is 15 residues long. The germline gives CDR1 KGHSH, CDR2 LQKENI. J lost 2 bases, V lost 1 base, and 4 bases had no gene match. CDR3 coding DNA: TGTGCCAGCTCACCACGGGAGACAGGGCAAGAGACCCAGTACTTC. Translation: CASSPRETGQETQYF.

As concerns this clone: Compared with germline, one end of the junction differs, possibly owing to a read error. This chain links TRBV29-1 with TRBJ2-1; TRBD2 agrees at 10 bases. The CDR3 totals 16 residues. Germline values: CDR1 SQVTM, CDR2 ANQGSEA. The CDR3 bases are TGCAGCGTTGATGGAGCCGGGACTAGCGACTACAATGGGCAGTTCTTC. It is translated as CSVDGAGTSDYNGQFF.